Described below is a single TCR beta chain sequence and its context. Its antigen is still unknown. These data originate in a study of T-cell memory formation after mild COVID-19. Study in general: For the most part, TCR clusters were specific to one donor.

TCRdb passed the 5' RACE reads through MiXCR, listing each CDR3 protein once. The table has 350,000 to 500,000 distinct CDR3 sequences, about 20% seen once. Points from the study as a whole: CD4+ contracting clones were mainly CM and EM; CD8+ ones, EMRA. Whether second-wave clones peaking at day 37 were SARS-CoV-2 specific went unconfirmed.

The CDR3 has 13 amino acids. The V gene lost 5 bases and the J gene lost 3 bases, with 11 bases spanning the gap. The rearrangement joins TRBV12-3 or TRBV12-4 to TRBJ2-7; tentative D call: TRBD1 (6 bases). Sequencing used PBMCs or a T cell subset sorted from them (not recorded which). The clonotype originates from a man aged 18 to 30 who had mild COVID-19 (a few samples of this study predate the infection). Cell type and time point are not known. The CDR3 DNA is TGTGCCAGCAGTGGACGGACAGTCTACGAGCAGTACGTC. This sequence encodes CASSGRTVYEQYV.